The rows below give T cell receptor beta chains drawn from one sample of a study of cytomegalovirus exposure and HLA in healthy donors. Sequenced by immunoSEQ multiplex PCR; TCRdb stores in-frame clones only, minus some. Of about 150,000 clones listed, about 80% are singletons. Sample: PBMCs. These receptors were taken from a woman between 40 and 55 years old in good health and CMV-seronegative. CDR3s include the opening cysteine and the closing phenylalanine or tryptophan. A D gene is named only where the DNA matches it firmly. Clone size is given for some rows only: seen once, a few or many times, or a class if the clone is expanded.

v_call: TRBV5-1
clone_size: .
d_call: TRBD1
j_call: TRBJ1-3
cdr3_nt: TGCGCCAGCAGCATGAATGGACAGGGGAGTTCTGGAAACACCATATATTTT
cdr3_aa: CASSMNGQGSSGNTIYF

v_call: TRBV7-2
clone_size: .
d_call: .
j_call: TRBJ2-3
cdr3_nt: TGTGCCAGCGCGCTCCCCGGCACAGATACGCAGTATTTT
cdr3_aa: CASALPGTDTQYF

v_call: TRBV7-2
clone_size: .
d_call: TRBD1
j_call: TRBJ2-1
cdr3_nt: TGTGCCAGCAGCTGGACAGGTTACAATGAGCAGTTCTTC
cdr3_aa: CASSWTGYNEQFF

v_call: TRBV7-9
clone_size: .
d_call: .
j_call: TRBJ2-1
cdr3_nt: TGTGCCAGCAGCTTAGCGAGACAGATCAGGATCTACAATGAGCAGTTCTTC
cdr3_aa: CASSLARQIRIYNEQFF

v_call: TRBV5-1
clone_size: .
d_call: .
j_call: TRBJ2-7
cdr3_nt: TGCGCCAGCAGCCCACAAACTAGTAACGACGAGCAGTACTTC
cdr3_aa: CASSPQTSNDEQYF

v_call: TRBV6-6
clone_size: few
d_call: .
j_call: TRBJ1-1
cdr3_nt: TGTGCCAGCAGTTTTCCCAGTGAAGCTTTCTTT
cdr3_aa: CASSFPSEAFF

v_call: TRBV7-9
clone_size: .
d_call: TRBD1
j_call: TRBJ2-6
cdr3_nt: TGTGCCAGCAGCTACCTAGGACAGGGGGCTAAGTCTGGGGCCAACGTCCTGACTTTC
cdr3_aa: CASSYLGQGAKSGANVLTF

v_call: TRBV28
clone_size: .
d_call: TRBD1
j_call: TRBJ2-7
cdr3_nt: TGTGCCAGTGGAGAACCCGGGACAGACGAGCAGTACTTC
cdr3_aa: CASGEPGTDEQYF

v_call: TRBV7-2
clone_size: .
d_call: .
j_call: TRBJ1-2
cdr3_nt: TGTGCCAGCAGCTTAAATGGGGGCGCTAGCAATGGCTACACCTTC
cdr3_aa: CASSLNGGASNGYTF

v_call: TRBV29-1
clone_size: .
d_call: .
j_call: TRBJ2-2
cdr3_nt: TGCAGCGTTGTTGGACAGAACACCGGGGAGCTGTTTTTT
cdr3_aa: CSVVGQNTGELFF

v_call: TRBV6-6
clone_size: .
d_call: TRBD2
j_call: TRBJ2-7
cdr3_nt: TGTGCCAGCAGTTACTCGACGGGAGGTCGGTCCTACGAGCAGTACTTC
cdr3_aa: CASSYSTGGRSYEQYF

v_call: TRBV6-5
clone_size: .
d_call: TRBD1
j_call: TRBJ1-2
cdr3_nt: TGTGCCAGCAGTCCGGGACAGGGGGCCTACTATGGCTACACCTTC
cdr3_aa: CASSPGQGAYYGYTF

v_call: TRBV7-2
clone_size: .
d_call: .
j_call: TRBJ1-6
cdr3_nt: TGTGCCAGCAGCTTATCCCCGAGCTCCTATAATTCACCCCTCCACTTT
cdr3_aa: CASSLSPSSYNSPLHF

v_call: TRBV29-1
clone_size: .
d_call: TRBD1
j_call: TRBJ2-1
cdr3_nt: TGCAGCGTTGCATATTTGGCCTTCCTTCAGACAGGGGCTACACTATACAATGAGCAGTTCTTC
cdr3_aa: CSVAYLAFLQTGATLYNEQFF

v_call: TRBV7-9
clone_size: .
d_call: .
j_call: TRBJ1-1
cdr3_nt: TGTGCCAGCAGTAAACAGGCGGTGAACACTGAAGCTTTCTTT
cdr3_aa: CASSKQAVNTEAFF

v_call: TRBV30
clone_size: .
d_call: .
j_call: TRBJ2-1
cdr3_nt: TGTGCCTGCGTGACGGATAGCGGCCCCTACAATGAGCAGTTCTTC
cdr3_aa: CACVTDSGPYNEQFF

v_call: TRBV6-1
clone_size: .
d_call: .
j_call: TRBJ1-5
cdr3_nt: TGTGCCAGTAAGATCTCCGGGGATAGCAATCAGCCCCAGCATTTT
cdr3_aa: CASKISGDSNQPQHF